What follows describes a single T cell receptor (beta chain). This CDR3 is built from 13 residues. V was pared by 5 bases and J by 3 bases, with 11 bases between. Germline V gene data show CDR1 as KGHSH and CDR2 as LQKENI. These data originate in a study of blood T cell repertoires in COVID-19. The wider study: Sites across the United States, Italy and Spain contributed samples from acute and convalescent COVID-19. Nucleic acid was either cDNA or gDNA, and it came from T cells, B-cell-depleted T cells, or PBMCs.

In the source study's methods: The assay estimated nucleated cells by amplifying reference gene primers. Generated by immunoSEQ multiplex PCR, the TCRdb table keeps only in-frame clones and is missing some. V and J calls and clone size are those listed in that table; D and trimming were worked out from the DNA. The sample yields 40,000 to 65,000 clones, around 83% seen once. The source is a man between 65 and 85 years old with active COVID-19. The sequenced sample was peripheral blood. The rearrangement joins TRBV18 to TRBJ2-7; maybe TRBD1 (6 bases). The CDR3 DNA reads as TGTGCCAGCTCAGACAGGACCGACTACGAGCAGTACTTC. Translation: CASSDRTDYEQYF.